This is a list of T cell receptor beta chains from one sample in a study of cytomegalovirus exposure and HLA in healthy donors. Here immunoSEQ multiplex PCR was the method, and the copy in TCRdb shows in-frame clones only, minus some. The data contain fewer than 150,000 clones, about 68% of them seen just once; the ten biggest clones take up under 2%. The sample was PBMCs. The receptors were gathered from a human donor in good health. Each CDR3 is given with its conserved first and last residue. D genes are given only for firm matches. Clone size is not always given. Where it is, it says once, few, many or a class for expanded clones.

clone_size: .
d_call: TRBD1
j_call: TRBJ1-2
v_call: TRBV2
cdr3_aa: CASSEVRQGAGGYTF
cdr3_nt: TGTGCCAGCAGTGAAGTACGACAGGGGGCCGGTGGCTACACCTTC

clone_size: .
d_call: .
j_call: TRBJ1-1
v_call: TRBV6-5
cdr3_aa: CASSYSPVGANTEAFF
cdr3_nt: TGTGCCAGCAGTTACTCCCCAGTGGGGGCGAACACTGAAGCTTTCTTT

clone_size: .
d_call: .
j_call: TRBJ2-5
v_call: TRBV7-2
cdr3_aa: CASSLVEAGAQYF
cdr3_nt: TGTGCCAGCAGCTTAGTTGAGGCCGGGGCCCAGTACTTC

clone_size: .
d_call: TRBD2
j_call: TRBJ2-3
v_call: TRBV19
cdr3_aa: CASSHEREGLADTQYF
cdr3_nt: TGTGCCAGTTCCCATGAGCGGGAGGGCCTCGCGGATACGCAGTATTTT

clone_size: .
d_call: TRBD1
j_call: TRBJ1-3
v_call: TRBV10-3
cdr3_aa: CAISGTGGGNTIYF
cdr3_nt: TGTGCCATCAGTGGGACAGGGGGAGGAAACACCATATATTTT

clone_size: .
d_call: TRBD2
j_call: TRBJ2-1
v_call: TRBV2
cdr3_aa: CASSEALAAQFF
cdr3_nt: TGTGCCAGCAGTGAAGCGCTAGCGGCGCAGTTCTTC

clone_size: .
d_call: .
j_call: TRBJ2-7
v_call: TRBV10-3
cdr3_aa: CATLALPYEQYF
cdr3_nt: TGTGCCACCCTAGCGCTCCCCTACGAGCAGTACTTC

clone_size: .
d_call: .
j_call: TRBJ2-2
v_call: TRBV5-6
cdr3_aa: CASSFSTGELFF
cdr3_nt: TGTGCCAGCAGCTTCAGTACCGGGGAGCTGTTTTTT

clone_size: few
d_call: TRBD1
j_call: TRBJ1-1
v_call: TRBV11-3
cdr3_aa: CASSPGLDRVGTEAFF
cdr3_nt: TGTGCCAGCAGCCCAGGTTTGGACAGGGTGGGCACTGAAGCTTTCTTT

clone_size: .
d_call: TRBD2
j_call: TRBJ2-1
v_call: TRBV2
cdr3_aa: CASSEGLAGGEQFF
cdr3_nt: TGTGCCAGCAGCGAGGGACTAGCGGGGGGTGAGCAGTTCTTC

clone_size: .
d_call: .
j_call: TRBJ2-3
v_call: TRBV11-3
cdr3_aa: CASSPSLARRTDTQYF
cdr3_nt: TGTGCCAGCAGCCCCAGTCTAGCGCGACGCACAGATACGCAGTATTTT

clone_size: few
d_call: TRBD2
j_call: TRBJ2-7
v_call: TRBV7-2
cdr3_aa: CASSFQRGPYEQYF
cdr3_nt: TGTGCCAGCAGCTTCCAGCGGGGGCCCTACGAGCAGTACTTC

clone_size: .
d_call: .
j_call: TRBJ1-2
v_call: TRBV28
cdr3_aa: CASSLSTAGYPF
cdr3_nt: TGTGCCAGCAGTTTATCGACAGCTGGCTACCCCTTC

clone_size: .
d_call: .
j_call: TRBJ2-1
v_call: TRBV2
cdr3_aa: CASRGGRDEQFF
cdr3_nt: TGTGCCAGCAGGGGAGGACGGGATGAGCAGTTCTTC

clone_size: .
d_call: .
j_call: TRBJ1-5
v_call: TRBV28
cdr3_aa: CASSETGLSGQPQHF
cdr3_nt: TGTGCCAGCAGCGAAACAGGGCTTTCCGGCCAGCCCCAGCATTTT

clone_size: .
d_call: .
j_call: TRBJ2-5
v_call: TRBV11-2
cdr3_aa: CASSLGLLQETQYF
cdr3_nt: TGTGCCAGCAGCTTGGGGCTGTTACAAGAGACCCAGTACTTC

clone_size: .
d_call: .
j_call: TRBJ2-3
v_call: TRBV2
cdr3_aa: CASDQGGASTDTQYF
cdr3_nt: TGTGCCAGCGACCAGGGGGGTGCTAGCACAGATACGCAGTATTTT

clone_size: once
d_call: .
j_call: TRBJ2-3
v_call: TRBV5-5
cdr3_aa: CASSWGLSEDTQYF
cdr3_nt: TGTGCCAGCAGCTGGGGACTCAGTGAGGATACGCAGTATTTT

clone_size: .
d_call: .
j_call: TRBJ2-3
v_call: TRBV5-1
cdr3_aa: CASSLGAGNTDTQYF
cdr3_nt: TGCGCCAGCAGCTTGGGGGCAGGGAACACAGATACGCAGTATTTT

clone_size: medium-sized
d_call: .
j_call: TRBJ2-1
v_call: TRBV6-1
cdr3_aa: CASSQRNNEQFF
cdr3_nt: TGTGCCAGCTCTCAGCGGAACAATGAGCAGTTCTTC

clone_size: once
d_call: TRBD2
j_call: TRBJ2-2
v_call: TRBV4-1
cdr3_aa: CASSHVTGTSGRANTGELFF
cdr3_nt: TGCGCCAGCAGCCATGTAACCGGGACTAGCGGGAGAGCGAACACCGGGGAGCTGTTTTTT

clone_size: .
d_call: TRBD1
j_call: TRBJ1-1
v_call: TRBV5-4
cdr3_aa: CASSLAQGKAFF
cdr3_nt: TGTGCCAGCAGCTTGGCACAGGGGAAAGCTTTCTTT

clone_size: .
d_call: TRBD1
j_call: TRBJ1-1
v_call: TRBV28
cdr3_aa: CASSWDRDDLSTEAFF
cdr3_nt: TGTGCCAGCAGCTGGGACAGGGATGATTTGAGCACTGAAGCTTTCTTT

clone_size: .
d_call: TRBD1
j_call: TRBJ1-1
v_call: TRBV18
cdr3_aa: CASSPPDRGGPEAFF
cdr3_nt: TGTGCCAGCTCACCCCCGGACAGGGGAGGCCCTGAAGCTTTCTTT

clone_size: .
d_call: .
j_call: TRBJ1-2
v_call: TRBV5-1
cdr3_aa: CASSSLSGEQGYTF
cdr3_nt: TGCGCCAGCAGCTCCCTATCGGGGGAACAAGGCTACACCTTC

clone_size: few
d_call: .
j_call: TRBJ1-1
v_call: TRBV7-3
cdr3_aa: CASSLRAVGDTEAFF
cdr3_nt: TGTGCCAGCAGCTTAAGGGCGGTAGGGGACACTGAAGCTTTCTTT

clone_size: .
d_call: TRBD2
j_call: TRBJ2-7
v_call: TRBV27
cdr3_aa: CASRLAGDYEQYF
cdr3_nt: TGTGCCAGCCGACTAGCGGGCGACTACGAGCAGTACTTC

clone_size: .
d_call: TRBD1
j_call: TRBJ1-4
v_call: TRBV10-3
cdr3_aa: CVISEAGQGAGWKLFF
cdr3_nt: TGTGTCATCAGTGAGGCGGGCCAGGGGGCAGGCTGGAAACTGTTTTTT

clone_size: few
d_call: .
j_call: TRBJ2-7
v_call: TRBV9
cdr3_aa: CASSVGLAYEQYF
cdr3_nt: TGTGCCAGCAGCGTGGGGCTGGCGTACGAGCAGTACTTC

clone_size: .
d_call: .
j_call: TRBJ1-2
v_call: TRBV5-4
cdr3_aa: CASSTIGLYGYTF
cdr3_nt: TGTGCCAGCAGCACCATTGGGCTCTATGGCTACACCTTC

clone_size: .
d_call: TRBD2
j_call: TRBJ2-5
v_call: TRBV28
cdr3_aa: CASSPGTSSSQETQYF
cdr3_nt: TGTGCCAGCAGTCCTGGGACTAGCTCTAGCCAAGAGACCCAGTACTTC

clone_size: .
d_call: TRBD2
j_call: TRBJ2-7
v_call: TRBV7-8
cdr3_aa: CASSGGPIYEQYF
cdr3_nt: TGTGCCAGCTCGGGAGGGCCAATCTACGAGCAGTACTTC